This entry lists 8 T cell receptor beta chains sequenced from one sample in a study of T cell responses to AZD1222 COVID-19 vaccine. Using immunoSEQ multiplex PCR, the repertoire was profiled, and TCRdb retains in-frame clones only, with some absent. The sample lists about 88,000 clones; around 91% were seen once. The sample in question was peripheral blood, obtained on day 0 of MenACWY control vaccination. The receptors originated from an adult in good health.

This chain connects TRBV27 to TRBJ2-7, with TRBD1 matching 10 bases. In germline, CDR1 is MNHEY, CDR2 SMNVEV (reference sequence). With V trimmed by 5 bases and J by 5 bases, 9 bases remained unmatched. The CDR3 extends over 15 amino acids. The CDR3 DNA sequence: TGTGCCAGCAGTCTCGACAGGGGGCCAACCAACGAGCAGTACTTC. It is translated as CASSLDRGPTNEQYF.

This rearrangement joins TRBV7-6 to TRBJ2-1; D possibly corresponds to TRBD2 (5 bases). This CDR3 region has 15 residues. Per germline, CDR1 SGHVS and CDR2 FNYEAQ. V shed 2 bases and J shed 0 bases, with 8 bases lying between them. CDR3 sequence reads: CASSLNRGSYNEQFF. CDR3 DNA sequence: TGTGCCAGCAGCTTAAATCGGGGCTCCTACAATGAGCAGTTCTTC.

This clone was seen a single time. The rearrangement uses TRBV27 and TRBJ2-1; 8 positions match TRBD2. Per germline, CDR1 MNHEY and CDR2 SMNVEV (reference sequence). The CDR3 loop spans 14 amino acids. V gave up 3 bases and J gave up 9 bases; unmatched junction bases: 7. DNA for the CDR3: TGTGCCAGCAGTTTCCGCGGACTAGCTAGTGAGCAGTTCTTC. It is translated as CASSFRGLASEQFF.

For the CDR3, the DNA is TGTGCCAGCAGTTCCGGACAGGGAGCAACTAATGAAAAACTGTTTTTT. Translated: CASSSGQGATNEKLFF. The chain carries TRBV6-6 and TRBJ1-4, with 8 bases aligning to TRBD1. The trim removed 4 bases at V and 0 bases at J, leaving 4 bases unmatched. The CDR3 is made up of 16 amino acids. The germline gives CDR1 MNHNY, CDR2 SVGAGI (reference sequence).

The V and J genes are TRBV7-2 and TRBJ1-5; D is unclear. V lost 1 base, J lost 7 bases, and 8 bases lay in between. The CDR3 totals 13 residues. Per the germline V gene, CDR1 is SGHTA and CDR2 is FQGNSA. CDR3 DNA: TGTGCCAGCAGCTTAGTGGTCGAGCAGCCCCAGCATTTT. Protein product: CASSLVVEQPQHF.

In this sample, this clone turned up a few times. The chain employs TRBV9 and TRBJ2-7, with a possible D match to TRBD1 (5 bases). The V end lost 4 bases, the J end lost 0 bases, and 14 bases lay between the germline ends. CDR3 length equals 15 residues. Germline V lookup: CDR1 SGDLS, CDR2 YYNGEE. The CDR3 DNA reads as TGTGCCAGCAGCCCTCAGGGTCTCTCCTCCTACGAGCAGTACTTC. Protein product: CASSPQGLSSYEQYF.

This sequence joins TRBV28 and TRBJ1-1, with TRBD1 matching over 9 bases. The length of the CDR3 is 14 residues. Trimming cost V 3 bases and J 9 bases; bases outside gene matches: 8. Looked up from germline, CDR1 is MDHEN and CDR2 is SYDVKM. CDR3: CASSFTGTGRKAFF. The CDR3 DNA reads as TGTGCCAGCAGTTTTACCGGGACAGGGAGAAAAGCTTTCTTT. Drawing the rest from reference TRBV28 and TRBJ1-1, the complete variable domain is DVKVTQSSRYLVKRTGEKVFLECVQDMDHENMFWYRQDPGLGLRLIYFSYDVKMKEKGDIPEGYSVSREKKERFSLILESASTNQTSMYLCASSFTGTGRKAFFGQGTRLTVV.

The sample holds a few counts of this clone. The rearrangement links TRBV5-1 to TRBJ2-3; 11 bases line up with TRBD2. V lost 4 bases, J lost 2 bases, and 9 bases stayed unmatched. The germline CDR1 and CDR2 sequences are SGHRS and YFSETQ. This CDR3 region has 17 residues. The CDR3 nucleotides are TGCGCCAGCAGCGTGGAGCCTAGCGGGGGGAACACAGATACGCAGTATTTT. Amino acid sequence: CASSVEPSGGNTDTQYF. Using reference TRBV5-1 and TRBJ2-3 for the parts outside the CDR3, the full variable domain is KAGVTQTPRYLIKTRGQQVTLSCSPISGHRSVSWYQQTPGQGLQFLFEYFSETQRNKGNFPGRFSGRQFSNSRSEMNVSTLELGDSALYLCASSVEPSGGNTDTQYFGPGTRLTVL.